This T cell receptor beta chain was sequenced in a study of blood T cell repertoires in COVID-19. In the study overall: The analysed material was cDNA or gDNA that came from T cells, B-cell-depleted T cells, or PBMCs.

Germline CDR1 is DFQATT and CDR2 is SNEGSKA (reference sequence). The CDR3 is 11 amino acids. As originally analysed: Amplified reference gene primers provided the basis for estimating nucleated cell counts. Assay: immunoSEQ multiplex PCR; the TCRdb copy retains only in-frame clones and omits some. That table is the source of V, J and clone size, and D and trimming were worked out from the DNA. This sample has 200,000 to 250,000 clones, with less than 85% found just once. The chain employs TRBV20-1 and TRBJ2-7, with D maybe TRBD1 (6 bases). The sequence was obtained from a woman in her 70s with active or convalescent COVID-19. Input material: peripheral blood. DNA for the CDR3: TGCAGCGTAGACAGGCGCAGTGAGCAGTACTTC. Amino acids: CSVDRRSEQYF.